This T cell receptor beta chain was sequenced for a study of T cells after yellow fever vaccination. Study-wide background: Preparation of fractions with low cell numbers was performed using SMART-Seq v4 Ultra Low Input. Study-wide results and caveats: Abundant contaminating clonotypes from the bulk population could appear in FACS-sorted repertoires. Weaker in magnitude, the secondary response showed a faster peak on day 5 versus 15.

TCR cDNA, made by 5'RACE template switching, carried an added universal primer site and UMIs. Via MiXCR, TCRdb re-called the 5' RACE reads, giving one row per CDR3 protein. The table includes under 600,000 distinct CDR3 sequences, roughly 12% detected once. This clonotype has more than one count but fewer than ten. Its target is not known. V lost 1 base, J lost 3 bases, and 13 bases lay in between. Germline CDR1 and CDR2: SEHNR and FQNEAQ (reference sequence). The CDR3 totals 15 residues. The chain has TRBV7-9 and TRBJ2-7; D gene ambiguous. The source was PBMCs, collected on the day of the yellow fever booster vaccination. This receptor was identified in a young man who received the YFV17D yellow fever vaccine. As DNA, the CDR3 is TGTGCCAGCAGCTTAGTAGCAGAGTCCCGCTACGAGCAGTACTTC. Translating gives CASSLVAESRYEQYF.